The 12 T cell receptor beta chains given below trace back to one sample, sequenced in a study of blood T cell repertoires in COVID-19. Only in-frame clones appear in the TCRdb table, and some are missing; sequencing was by immunoSEQ multiplex PCR. The table records 100,000 to 130,000 clones, 84% of them present only once. The sequencing sample was made of peripheral blood. The receptor set was obtained from a human donor in a cohort sampled during active COVID-19.

V usage is TRBV10-3 and J usage is TRBJ2-7; 10 bases map to TRBD1. With V trimmed by 0 bases and J by 3 bases, 2 bases remained unmatched. This CDR3 comprises 15 residues. Germline CDR1 ENHRY, CDR2 SYGVKD. CDR3 sequence reads: CAISESGQGLYEQYF. The DNA of the CDR3 is TGTGCCATCAGTGAGTCGGGACAGGGGCTCTACGAGCAGTACTTC.

This clone was picked up one time. The rearrangement links TRBV9 to TRBJ2-3, with 7 bases aligning to TRBD2. Germline V CDR1 and CDR2: SGDLS, YYNGEE. V shed 3 bases and J 9 bases; nucleotides not matched to a gene: 10. The CDR3 totals 14 residues. The CDR3 is CASSGGSPQSTQYF. For the CDR3, the DNA is TGTGCCAGCAGCGGCGGGAGCCCCCAGTCCACGCAGTATTTT.

In nucleotides, the CDR3 is TGTGCCAGCAGTTTATCGTGGAGCTCCTACGAGCAGTACTTC. It specifies CASSLSWSSYEQYF. The V and J genes are TRBV27 and TRBJ2-7; D call uncertain. V dropped 0 bases and J dropped 0 bases, with 6 bases sitting between them. There are 14 residues in the CDR3. Germline V gene lookup returns CDR1 MNHEY and CDR2 SMNVEV (reference sequence).

The chain links TRBV7-8 to TRBJ2-1; D is possibly TRBD1 (7 bases). Germline CDR1 and CDR2: SGHVS and FQNEAQ. The CDR3 consists of 12 residues. Trimming pared 4 bases from V and 14 bases from J, leaving 15 bases between. CDR3 protein: CASSSRGKREFF. CDR3 bases: TGTGCCAGCAGCTCCAGGGGGAAGCGGGAGTTCTTC. Full variable domain (outside the CDR3, taken from reference TRBV7-8 and TRBJ2-1): GAGVSQSPRYKVAKRGQDVALRCDPISGHVSLFWYQQALGQGPEFLTYFQNEAQLDKSGLPSDRFFAERPEGSVSTLKIQRTQQEDSAVYLCASSSRGKREFFGPGTRLTVL.

V usage is TRBV11-3 and J usage is TRBJ2-2, with a weak D call TRBD2 (6 bases). This CDR3 has 14 amino acids. Germline CDR1 SGHNT, CDR2 YENEEA. V gave up 3 bases and J gave up 2 bases, with 7 bases separating them. The CDR3 nucleotides are TGTGCCAGCAGCTTGACTAGAAACACCGGGGAGCTGTTTTTT. It encodes CASSLTRNTGELFF.

The J gene is TRBJ1-4, the V gene TRBV3-1 (or the pseudogene TRBV3-2); 10 positions match TRBD1. Germline V gene data show CDR1 as LGHDT and CDR2 as YNNKEL (reference sequence). This CDR3 is 21 amino acids long. The V and J ends lost 6 bases and 0 bases, in that order; junction bases with no gene match: 19. CDR3 nucleotides: TGTGCCAGCAGGGGCATAGACAGGTGGGGACAGGGGATTGCAACTAATGAAAAACTGTTTTTT. Translation gives CASRGIDRWGQGIATNEKLFF.

The V call is TRBV9, the J call TRBJ2-1; D is uncertain. Germline lookup yields CDR1 SGDLS and CDR2 YYNGEE. The CDR3 is 15 amino acids. V was trimmed by 0 bases and J by 0 bases, leaving 7 bases between them. Here the CDR3 reads CASSVDSSSYNEQFF. The CDR3 DNA is TGTGCCAGCAGCGTAGACAGTAGCTCCTACAATGAGCAGTTCTTC.

This rearrangement joins TRBV18 to TRBJ2-7; 7 nucleotides line up with TRBD1. V lost 3 bases and J lost 3; bases outside the gene matches: 8. CDR1 and CDR2 from the germline V gene are KGHSH and LQKENI. This CDR3 spans 15 amino acids. The CDR3 spells CASSPRQGGGYEQYF. CDR3 DNA sequence: TGTGCCAGCTCACCCCGACAGGGCGGAGGCTACGAGCAGTACTTC.

The J gene is TRBJ1-6, the V gene TRBV3-1 (or the pseudogene TRBV3-2); D unclear. Per the germline V gene, CDR1 is LGHDT and CDR2 is YNNKEL (reference sequence). V was clipped by 4 bases and J by 10 bases, with 14 bases between them. This CDR3 has 14 amino acids. The CDR3 bases are TGTGCCAGCAGCCCTTGGACGGGAGGATCACCCCTCCACTTT. This encodes CASSPWTGGSPLHF.

About this clone itself: Distinct nucleotide sequences in the sample also encode this CDR3. The rearrangement joins TRBV7-3 to TRBJ2-7; D may be TRBD1 (5 bases). Germline values: CDR1 SGHTA, CDR2 FQGTGA. Trimming removed 4 bases at V and 6 bases at J, with 13 bases between. The CDR3 length is 13 residues. As DNA, the CDR3 is TGTGCCAGCAGCTCCGGTCAGGGTGGCGAGCAGTACTTC. It is translated as CASSSGQGGEQYF.

The V gene is TRBV7-2, the J gene TRBJ2-1; D perhaps matches TRBD1 (5 bases). Deletions cut 2 bases from V and 4 bases from J, with 12 bases between. CDR3 length: 15 residues. The germline V gene encodes CDR1 SGHTA and CDR2 FQGNSA. CDR3 loop: CASSLRDSPYNEQFF. For the CDR3, the DNA is TGTGCCAGCAGCTTACGAGACAGCCCGTACAATGAGCAGTTCTTC.

This rearrangement joins TRBV7-9 to TRBJ1-2; the D gene is possibly TRBD1 (6 bases). The germline gives CDR1 SEHNR, CDR2 FQNEAQ (reference sequence). The CDR3 spans 14 residues. The V and J ends lost 7 bases and 4 bases respectively, with 16 bases between them. The CDR3 sequence is CASTPQGLGYGYTF. For the CDR3, the DNA is TGTGCCAGCACCCCACAGGGATTAGGCTATGGCTACACCTTC. Variable domain in full (rest from reference TRBV7-9 and TRBJ1-2): DTGVSQNPRHKITKRGQNVTFRCDPISEHNRLYWYRQTLGQGPEFLTYFQNEAQLEKSRLLSDRFSAERPKGSFSTLEIQRTEQGDSAMYLCASTPQGLGYGYTFGSGTRLTVV.